This is a list of T cell receptor beta chains from one sample in a study of blood T cells in healthy people across ages. TCRdb used MiXCR to reprocess the 5' RACE reads, holding one entry per CDR3 protein. The sample lists over a million distinct CDR3 sequences, around 39% seen once, with 7.9% in the top ten. Sequenced sample: blood. The receptor set was obtained from a woman younger than 35 in good health. CDR3s include the opening cysteine and the closing phenylalanine or tryptophan. Each record gives: D gene, CDR3 length, clone size, J gene, V gene, CDR3 protein, CDR3 DNA. A D gene is named only where the DNA matches it firmly. Not all rows give a size; the values are once, few, many and, for expanded clones, a class.

-,15,once,TRBJ2-5,TRBV7-3,CASSLFEGTYNEQYF,TGTGCCAGCAGCTTATTTGAGGGGACCTACAATGAGCAGTACTTC
TRBD1,15,-,TRBJ1-2,TRBV9,CASSSLDPGGYGYTF,TGTGCCAGCAGCTCCCTGGACCCAGGGGGCTATGGCTACACCTTC
TRBD1,13,many,TRBJ2-7,TRBV12-3/TRBV12-4,CASSLTGVGEQYF,TGTGCCAGCAGTTTAACAGGGGTGGGCGAGCAGTACTTC
-,12,few,TRBJ2-1,TRBV11-1,CASSKPIGEQFF,TGTGCCAGCAGTAAACCAATCGGGGAGCAGTTCTTC
-,13,few,TRBJ1-2,TRBV2,CASKQSGADGYTF,TGTGCCAGCAAACAATCGGGGGCTGATGGCTACACCTTC
TRBD2,17,-,TRBJ2-7,TRBV7-8,CTSSQPTSGGAMNEQYF,TGTACCAGCAGCCAACCGACTAGCGGGGGGGCGATGAACGAGCAGTACTTC
TRBD1,12,-,TRBJ1-1,TRBV12-3/TRBV12-4,CASRPGTAEAFF,TGTGCCAGCAGGCCCGGGACAGCTGAAGCTTTCTTT
-,13,-,TRBJ2-7,TRBV6-1,CASNSLVGYEQYF,TGTGCCAGCAATTCACTAGTTGGCTACGAGCAGTACTTC
-,14,-,TRBJ1-2,TRBV28,CASSPAGGAWGYTF,TGTGCCAGCAGCCCCGCGGGGGGGGCGTGGGGCTACACCTTC
-,13,-,TRBJ2-2,TRBV6-1,CASSELHTGELFF,TGTGCCAGCAGTGAACTTCACACCGGGGAGCTGTTTTTT
-,14,-,TRBJ1-2,TRBV20-1,CSAGTRQTPYGYTF,TGCAGTGCTGGAACCCGACAGACACCCTATGGCTACACCTTC
TRBD2,14,-,TRBJ2-7,TRBV5-1,CASSLLGGTREQYF,TGCGCCAGCAGCTTGTTGGGGGGGACTCGCGAGCAGTACTTC
-,13,many,TRBJ2-5,TRBV10-3,CAISESTEETQYF,TGTGCCATCAGTGAGTCTACAGAAGAGACCCAGTACTTC
-,15,few,TRBJ2-1,TRBV3-1,CASSQGAAANNEQFF,TGTGCCAGCAGCCAAGGGGCGGCAGCGAACAATGAGCAGTTCTTC
TRBD2,13,few,TRBJ2-1,TRBV7-2,CASSPGRGVEQFF,TGTGCCAGCAGTCCCGGCCGGGGGGTTGAGCAGTTCTTC
-,16,once,TRBJ1-2,TRBV11-2,CASRLDPTGPNYGYTF,TGTGCCAGCAGGTTAGACCCCACAGGACCTAACTATGGCTACACCTTC
-,17,once,TRBJ1-5,TRBV28,CASSRFRDTGSNQPQHF,TGTGCCAGCAGTCGATTCCGGGACACTGGAAGCAATCAGCCCCAGCATTTT
TRBD2,16,few,TRBJ2-3,TRBV6-5,CASSGTSGDSTDTQYF,TGTGCCAGCAGCGGGACTAGCGGGGATAGCACAGATACGCAGTATTTT
TRBD2,15,-,TRBJ2-5,TRBV10-3,CAISGLAGDQETQYF,TGTGCCATCAGTGGACTAGCGGGGGATCAAGAGACCCAGTACTTC
-,14,-,TRBJ2-7,TRBV14,CASSHLGTNYEQYF,TGTGCCAGCAGCCACCTCGGGACAAACTACGAGCAGTACTTC
-,12,few,TRBJ1-2,TRBV30,CAWTAGQLTYTF,TGTGCCTGGACTGCAGGACAGCTCACCTACACCTTC
TRBD2,13,few,TRBJ2-1,TRBV7-2,CARSGAGNNEQFF,TGTGCCAGAAGCGGGGCAGGGAACAATGAGCAGTTCTTC
TRBD2,16,few,TRBJ2-1,TRBV6-6,CASSGTSGGNYNEQFF,TGTGCCAGCTCTGGGACTAGCGGGGGCAACTACAATGAGCAGTTCTTC
TRBD1,14,-,TRBJ1-5,TRBV20-1,CSAREGQPAQPQHF,TGCAGTGCTAGGGAGGGACAGCCTGCGCAGCCCCAGCATTTT
-,14,-,TRBJ2-7,TRBV2,CASSETRQIYEQYF,TGTGCCAGCAGTGAAACCCGACAGATCTACGAGCAGTACTTC
-,16,-,TRBJ2-7,TRBV20-1,CSARDLEGPGVYEQYF,TGCAGTGCTAGAGATCTGGAAGGGCCGGGGGTCTACGAGCAGTACTTC
-,14,few,TRBJ1-2,TRBV5-1,CVSSFYDGNYGYTF,TGCGTCAGCAGCTTTTACGACGGGAACTATGGCTACACCTTC
-,17,-,TRBJ2-1,TRBV10-3,CAISETGHNKPRNEQFF,TGTGCCATCAGTGAGACAGGGCACAATAAACCCCGCAATGAGCAGTTCTTC
-,14,-,TRBJ2-3,TRBV20-1,CSAIRRPYTDTQYF,TGCAGTGCTATTCGGAGGCCCTACACAGATACGCAGTATTTT
-,16,few,TRBJ1-2,TRBV6-5,CASPLGQAGGNYGYTF,TGTGCCAGCCCCTTGGGGCAAGCCGGGGGTAACTATGGCTACACCTTC
TRBD1,15,few,TRBJ2-3,TRBV15,CATSRGDSSTDTQYF,TGTGCCACCAGCAGAGGGGACAGTAGCACAGATACGCAGTATTTT
-,17,-,TRBJ2-7,TRBV6-5,CASSYSSGSSFSYEQYF,TGTGCCAGCAGTTACTCTTCAGGATCATCATTTTCCTACGAGCAGTACTTC
-,14,-,TRBJ2-7,TRBV11-1,CASSSPSVPYEQYF,TGTGCCAGCAGCTCCCCTTCTGTCCCCTACGAGCAGTACTTC
TRBD1,14,-,TRBJ2-3,TRBV6-5,CAFPRQGEGDTQYF,TGTGCCTTCCCCCGGCAGGGGGAAGGAGATACGCAGTATTTT
-,12,-,TRBJ1-1,TRBV12-3/TRBV12-4,CASSFPDEGAFF,TGTGCCAGCAGTTTTCCTGATGAGGGAGCTTTCTTT
TRBD1,14,-,TRBJ1-2,TRBV12-3/TRBV12-4,CASSGRGQNYGYTF,TGTGCCAGCAGTGGAAGGGGACAGAACTATGGCTACACCTTC
-,15,-,TRBJ2-7,TRBV27,CASSLYPSPVYEQYF,TGTGCCAGCAGTTTATATCCCTCCCCCGTCTACGAGCAGTACTTC
TRBD2,15,few,TRBJ2-3,TRBV2,CASISSGGAADTQYF,TGTGCCAGCATCTCCAGCGGGGGGGCCGCAGATACGCAGTATTTT
TRBD1,16,few,TRBJ2-7,TRBV12-3/TRBV12-4,CASSLAQRTGAHEQYF,TGTGCCAGCAGTTTAGCGCAGAGGACAGGGGCCCACGAGCAGTACTTC
TRBD1,12,-,TRBJ1-1,TRBV12-3/TRBV12-4,CASSGGQGEAFF,TGTGCCAGCAGTGGGGGACAGGGGGAAGCTTTCTTT
-,14,-,TRBJ1-2,TRBV6-6,CASSYEGQLYGYTF,TGTGCCAGCAGTTACGAAGGACAGCTCTATGGCTACACCTTC
-,14,-,TRBJ2-1,TRBV20-1,CSASRGAENNEQFF,TGCAGTGCTAGTCGGGGAGCGGAGAACAATGAGCAGTTCTTC
TRBD2,17,few,TRBJ2-1,TRBV5-6,CASSPGLAGYLYNEQFF,TGTGCCAGCAGCCCCGGACTAGCGGGTTACCTTTACAATGAGCAGTTCTTC
-,13,-,TRBJ2-1,TRBV5-1,CASSLTHGDEQFF,TGCGCCAGCAGCTTGACTCACGGGGATGAGCAGTTCTTC
-,15,-,TRBJ1-1,TRBV21-1,CASSIRDRQKYEAFF,TGTGCCAGCAGCATCCGGGACAGGCAAAAATATGAAGCTTTCTTT
TRBD2,14,-,TRBJ2-3,TRBV29-1,CSIGRWGGTDTQYF,TGCAGCATTGGGCGCTGGGGGGGAACAGATACGCAGTATTTT
TRBD1,13,-,TRBJ2-4,TRBV29-1,CSVARDSLSEQYF,TGCAGCGTAGCACGGGACAGCCTGTCGGAGCAGTACTTC
-,10,few,TRBJ1-2,TRBV20-1,CSARDFGYTF,TGCAGTGCTAGAGACTTTGGCTACACCTTC
TRBD1,16,few,TRBJ1-1,TRBV5-1,CASSENPGGARTEAFF,TGCGCCAGCAGCGAGAACCCAGGGGGGGCGCGCACTGAAGCTTTCTTT
TRBD2,14,-,TRBJ2-7,TRBV29-1,CSVILAGVYYEQYF,TGCAGCGTTATACTAGCGGGAGTTTACTACGAGCAGTACTTC